Listed here are 7 T cell receptor beta chains from one sample, sequenced in a study of T cell responses to AZD1222 COVID-19 vaccine. Sequencing used immunoSEQ multiplex PCR; TCRdb keeps in-frame clones, though not all of them. The table lists under 45,000 clones, 88% of them singletons. The source material was peripheral blood, sampled 28 days after the second dose of the MenACWY control vaccine. These receptors were obtained from an adult who received the MenACWY meningococcal vaccine as a control.

The V and J genes are TRBV4-1 and TRBJ1-3, with 7 bases matching TRBD1. Per germline, CDR1 MGHRA and CDR2 YSYEKL. The ends lost 3 bases at V and 0 bases at J; junction bases unmatched: 17. This CDR3 spans 20 amino acids. The CDR3 nucleotides are TGCGCCAGCAGCCAGGGGCTTGGCCGCAGAGGACAGGACTCTGGAAACACCATATATTTT. Translated: CASSQGLGRRGQDSGNTIYF.

This clone appeared once. The J gene is TRBJ2-7, the V gene TRBV4-2; D is uncertain. CDR1 is LGHNA, CDR2 YNFKEQ, per germline. There are 16 residues in the CDR3. V was cut by 0 bases and J by 0 bases, with 12 bases left in between. DNA of the CDR3: TGTGCCAGCAGCCAAGATATTGGCGGAAGCTCCTACGAGCAGTACTTC. It encodes CASSQDIGGSSYEQYF.

The gene calls are TRBV28 and TRBJ2-1; 10 bases agree with TRBD2. V lost 4 bases and J lost 5; bases outside the gene matches: 2. The CDR3 consists of 14 residues. Germline CDR1 MDHEN, CDR2 SYDVKM. CDR3 in amino acids: CASSSSGSHNEQFF. CDR3 sequence (DNA): TGTGCCAGCAGTTCTAGCGGGAGTCACAATGAGCAGTTCTTC.

This chain connects TRBV27 to TRBJ1-3; D is ambiguous. Trimming took 7 bases from V and 0 from J, leaving 16 bases between them. CDR3 length: 16 residues. The germline CDR1 and CDR2 sequences are MNHEY and SMNVEV (reference sequence). Here the CDR3 reads CASTSLADTSGNTIYF. For the CDR3, the DNA is TGTGCCAGCACCTCCCTAGCAGATACCTCTGGAAACACCATATATTTT.

This chain uses TRBV10-3 with TRBJ2-7, with D possibly TRBD2 on 6 matching bases. V lost 0 bases to trimming and J lost 4 bases, with 13 bases between them. The V gene's germline CDR1 is ENHRY and CDR2 SYGVKD. The CDR3 extends over 15 amino acids. The CDR3 here is CAISESWGSGYEQYF. CDR3 bases: TGTGCCATCAGTGAGTCGTGGGGGAGCGGGTACGAGCAGTACTTC.

The chain uses TRBV7-9 and TRBJ2-3; the match to TRBD1 covers 9 bases. V shed 4 bases, J shed 2 bases, and the junction held 13 bases outside the gene matches. This CDR3 spans 18 amino acids. The V gene's germline CDR1 is SEHNR and CDR2 FQNEAQ (reference sequence). CDR3 sequence reads: CASSSPVWTGEVTDTQYF. The DNA for the CDR3 is TGTGCCAGCAGCTCCCCAGTCTGGACAGGGGAGGTCACAGATACGCAGTATTTT.

The CDR3 is CASSPGQGGSTEAFF. CDR3 coding DNA: TGTGCCAGCAGCCCCGGACAGGGGGGATCGACTGAAGCTTTCTTT. The V and J genes are TRBV7-2 and TRBJ1-1, with TRBD1 matching over 10 bases. Germline V CDR1 and CDR2: SGHTA, FQGNSA. This CDR3 has 15 amino acids. V gave up 5 bases and J gave up 5 bases; unmatched junction bases: 8.